This T cell receptor beta chain is from a study of cytomegalovirus exposure and HLA in healthy donors. Overall study: Ancestry clustering placed 81% of several hundred genotyped donors in the Caucasian-associated cluster.

On this clone itself: Its matching antigen is unknown.

V lost 3 bases to trimming and J lost 6 bases; unmatched junction nucleotides: 10. Germline V CDR1 and CDR2: KGHSH, LQKENI. CDR3 size: 15 residues. Study-level findings and limits: Common viral pathogens seemed, in a later analysis, to connect with several of the most significant clusters. High specificity and sensitivity for cytomegalovirus status were reported for the classifier.

The PCR was carried out with 60 Vbeta primers and 13 Jbeta primers. Clones were read by immunoSEQ multiplex PCR, and TCRdb kept only the in-frame ones, dropping some. The sample consists of about 160,000 clones, about 80% of them appearing once. Sequencing was performed on PBMCs. This chain connects TRBV18 to TRBJ1-2; 7 bases align to TRBD1. This sequence was found in a man aged 40-50 years in good health and CMV-seropositive. For the CDR3, the DNA is TGTGCCAGCTCACCCACCGTAGGAGGGGGCGATGGCTACACCTTC. This translates into CASSPTVGGGDGYTF.